Following are 13 T cell receptor beta chains from one sample sequenced in a study of blood T cell repertoires in COVID-19 (dated by TCRdb to the early 2020s). To prepare the library, the immunoSEQ multiplex PCR assay was applied. Entries here come from immuneACCESS through TCRdb and include only in-frame sequences with V and J called. Some clones fail to appear in such tables; in the studies checked, an unresolved V gene covers under half of the shortfall, and the cause of the remainder is unknown. This sample has roughly 150,000 clones in its table, and roughly 80% of those were observed once. Around 6% of the sample is taken by the ten largest. Specimen: PBMCs or T cells enriched from blood (not recorded which). Receptor source: a woman between 45 and 60 years old who had recovered from COVID-19.

The gene calls are TRBV11-2 and TRBJ2-7, with TRBD2 as a possible D gene (6 bases). Germline CDR1 is SGHAT and CDR2 is FQNNGV. V was cut by 0 bases and J by 6 bases, with 15 bases left in between. CDR3 length equals 15 residues. The CDR3 nucleotides are TGTGCCAGCAGCTTAGAGGCGGGATTGGGACTCGAGCAGTACGTC. This sequence encodes CASSLEAGLGLEQYV.

The table lists this clone with a count of one. The chain combines TRBV6-6 with TRBJ1-2; 8 bases map to TRBD1. CDR1 and CDR2 from the germline V gene are MNHNY and SVGAGI (reference sequence). The CDR3 runs 16 residues. V shed 6 bases, J shed 4 bases, and the junction held 13 bases outside the gene matches. The CDR3 protein is CASSHEGTGLRYGYTF. CDR3 DNA: TGTGCCAGCAGCCATGAGGGGACAGGACTGCGCTATGGCTACACCTTC.

This clone was recorded a few times. This chain uses TRBV9 with TRBJ1-1; TRBD1 agrees at 9 bases. The CDR3 has 14 amino acids. V was pared by 5 bases and J by 7 bases, with 9 bases of the junction left unmatched. Germline V gene lookup returns CDR1 SGDLS and CDR2 YYNGEE. Here the CDR3 reads CASRQRGQGGEAFF. The CDR3 coding sequence is TGTGCCAGCAGACAGAGGGGACAGGGCGGTGAAGCTTTCTTT.

The genes are TRBV18 and TRBJ1-6; D unclear. Germline V gene lookup returns CDR1 KGHSH and CDR2 LQKENI. This CDR3 contains 14 residues. The V gene lost 3 bases and the J gene lost 8 bases, with 11 bases spanning the gap. This CDR3 reads CASSPGGMDSPLHF. The CDR3 DNA reads as TGTGCCAGCTCACCCGGAGGGATGGATTCACCCCTCCACTTT.

The chain is built from TRBV9 and TRBJ1-6; the D gene is possibly TRBD1 (6 bases). The germline gives CDR1 SGDLS, CDR2 YYNGEE. This CDR3 has 14 amino acids. V was shortened by 4 bases and J by 10 bases, with 15 bases between the two germline ends. The CDR3 reads CASSQTGFESPLHF. For the CDR3, the DNA is TGTGCCAGCAGCCAGACAGGTTTTGAATCACCCCTCCACTTT.

The J gene is TRBJ1-1, the V gene TRBV18; no firm D call. CDR3 length equals 15 residues. From germline, CDR1 is KGHSH and CDR2 LQKENI. V was trimmed by 0 bases and J by 6 bases, leaving 14 bases between them. In nucleotides, the CDR3 is TGTGCCAGCTCACCACCGAATAAAGACGCGGCTGAAGCTTTCTTT. This translates into CASSPPNKDAAEAFF.

This rearrangement joins TRBV27 to TRBJ1-2; TRBD1 matches 7 bases. Germline trimming cut 5 bases from V and 8 bases from J; bases unmatched to any gene: 8. This CDR3 region has 13 residues. Germline V gene lookup returns CDR1 MNHEY and CDR2 SMNVEV (reference sequence). The CDR3 DNA reads as TGTGCCAGCAGTGGAACAGGGGCCCGGGGCTACACCTTC. It yields the protein CASSGTGARGYTF.

The V gene is TRBV11-2, the J gene TRBJ2-7; 7 bases line up with TRBD1. This CDR3 is built from 14 residues. V was clipped by 2 bases and J by 5 bases; unmatched bases: 6. CDR1 is SGHAT, CDR2 FQNNGV, per germline. CDR3 nucleotides: TGTGCCAGCAGCTTATCCGGGACAGTGGACGAGCAGTACTTC. Encoded protein: CASSLSGTVDEQYF.

V usage is TRBV5-1 and J usage is TRBJ2-2; D is unresolved. Germline-derived CDR1 and CDR2 are SGHRS and YFSETQ. This CDR3 comprises 13 residues. Trimming shortened V by 0 bases and J by 7 bases, and 7 bases separated the two germline ends. This CDR3 is CASSLGVIGELFF. Written as DNA, the CDR3 is TGCGCCAGCAGCTTGGGAGTAATCGGGGAGCTGTTTTTT.

A few counts support this clone. This chain uses TRBV27 with TRBJ2-7; D remains ambiguous. CDR3 size: 14 residues. V dropped 7 bases and J dropped 7 bases, with 20 bases sitting between them. Germline V gives CDR1 MNHEY, CDR2 SMNVEV (reference sequence). The CDR3 reads CASTDLGPSGEQYF. The CDR3 bases are TGTGCCAGCACCGACTTGGGTCCATCGGGTGAGCAGTACTTC.

The chain carries TRBV6-2 or TRBV6-3 and TRBJ2-3; 11 nucleotides agree with TRBD2. This CDR3 contains 16 residues. CDR1 and CDR2 from the germline V gene are MNHEY and SVGEGT. Trimming took 2 bases from V and 1 from J; bases not matched to a gene: 2. CDR3: CASSYPTSGGTDTQYF. The CDR3 DNA reads as TGTGCCAGCAGTTACCCGACTAGCGGGGGCACAGATACGCAGTATTTT.

This sequence joins TRBV18 and TRBJ2-3; D call uncertain. The CDR3 loop spans 16 amino acids. Between the trimmed V and J ends, which lost 1 base and 0 bases, there was a span of 11 bases. Germline assignment: CDR1 KGHSH and CDR2 LQKENI. The CDR3 region is CASSPRDSPSTDTQYF. The CDR3 DNA reads as TGTGCCAGCTCACCACGAGACTCGCCTAGCACAGATACGCAGTATTTT.

V usage is TRBV5-5 and J usage is TRBJ1-1; D is unclear. Trimming left V 0 bases short and J 4 bases short, with 10 bases between. Per the germline V gene, CDR1 is SGHKS and CDR2 is YYEKEE (reference sequence). CDR3 length equals 14 residues. The DNA of the CDR3 is TGTGCCAGCAGCTTGGACACAGACCCCACTGAAGCTTTCTTT. It encodes CASSLDTDPTEAFF.